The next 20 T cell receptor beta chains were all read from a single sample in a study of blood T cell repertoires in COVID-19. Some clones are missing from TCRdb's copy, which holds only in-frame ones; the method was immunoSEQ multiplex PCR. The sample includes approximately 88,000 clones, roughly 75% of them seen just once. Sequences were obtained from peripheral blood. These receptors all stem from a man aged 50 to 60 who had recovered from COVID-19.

CDR3 amino acids: CASTRGTDMNTEAFF. For the CDR3, the DNA is TGTGCCAGCACAAGGGGGACGGACATGAACACTGAAGCTTTCTTT. This chain joins TRBV9 and TRBJ1-1; TRBD1 is a possible D gene (6 bases). Trimming took 6 bases from V and 0 from J, leaving 15 bases between them. The CDR3 has 15 amino acids. CDR1 SGDLS and CDR2 YYNGEE come from the germline V gene.

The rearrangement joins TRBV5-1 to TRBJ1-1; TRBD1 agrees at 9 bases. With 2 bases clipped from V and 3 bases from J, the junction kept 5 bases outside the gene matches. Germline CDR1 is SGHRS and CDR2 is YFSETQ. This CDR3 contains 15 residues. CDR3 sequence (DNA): TGCGCCAGCAGCTTTACAGGGGGCAAAGACACTGAAGCTTTCTTT. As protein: CASSFTGGKDTEAFF.

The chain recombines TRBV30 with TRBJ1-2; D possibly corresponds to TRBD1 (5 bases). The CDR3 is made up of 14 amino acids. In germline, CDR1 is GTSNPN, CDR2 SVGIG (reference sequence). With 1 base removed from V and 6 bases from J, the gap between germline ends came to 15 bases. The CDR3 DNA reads TGTGCCTGGAGTGCAGGGCTTCGAGAGGATGGCTACACCTTC. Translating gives CAWSAGLREDGYTF.

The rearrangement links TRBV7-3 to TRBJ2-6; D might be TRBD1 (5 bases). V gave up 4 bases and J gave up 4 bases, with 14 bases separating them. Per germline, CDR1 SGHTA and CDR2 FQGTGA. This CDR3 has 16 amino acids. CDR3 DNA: TGTGCCAGCAGCTGGACCTCAGGGCTCGGGGCCAACGTCCTGACTTTC. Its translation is CASSWTSGLGANVLTF.

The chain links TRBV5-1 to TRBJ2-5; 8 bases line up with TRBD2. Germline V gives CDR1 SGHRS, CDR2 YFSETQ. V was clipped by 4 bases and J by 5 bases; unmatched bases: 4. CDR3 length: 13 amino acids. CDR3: CASSHSGDETQYF. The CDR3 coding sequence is TGCGCCAGCAGCCATAGCGGGGATGAGACCCAGTACTTC.

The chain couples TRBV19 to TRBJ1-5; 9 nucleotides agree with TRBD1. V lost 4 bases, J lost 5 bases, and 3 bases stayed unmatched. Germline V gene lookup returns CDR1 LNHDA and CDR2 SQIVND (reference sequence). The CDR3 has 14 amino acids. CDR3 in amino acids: CASSTGTGYQPQHF. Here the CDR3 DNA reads TGTGCCAGTAGTACCGGGACAGGGTATCAGCCCCAGCATTTT.

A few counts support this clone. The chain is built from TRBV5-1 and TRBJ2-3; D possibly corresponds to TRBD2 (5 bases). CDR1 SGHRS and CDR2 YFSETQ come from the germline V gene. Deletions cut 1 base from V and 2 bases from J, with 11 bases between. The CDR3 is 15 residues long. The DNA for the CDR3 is TGCGCCAGCAGCTTGCGGGGAGCAAACACAGATACGCAGTATTTT. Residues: CASSLRGANTDTQYF.

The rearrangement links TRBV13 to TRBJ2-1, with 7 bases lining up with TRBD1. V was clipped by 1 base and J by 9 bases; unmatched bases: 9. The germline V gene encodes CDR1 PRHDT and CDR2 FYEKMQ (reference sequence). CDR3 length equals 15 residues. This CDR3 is CASSLVDRVQSEQFF. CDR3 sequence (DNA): TGTGCCAGCAGCTTAGTAGACAGGGTACAGAGTGAGCAGTTCTTC. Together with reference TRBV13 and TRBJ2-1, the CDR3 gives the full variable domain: AAGVIQSPRHLIKEKRETATLKCYPIPRHDTVYWYQQGPGQDPQFLISFYEKMQSDKGSIPDRFSAQQFSDYHSELNMSSLELGDSALYFCASSLVDRVQSEQFFGPGTRLTVL.

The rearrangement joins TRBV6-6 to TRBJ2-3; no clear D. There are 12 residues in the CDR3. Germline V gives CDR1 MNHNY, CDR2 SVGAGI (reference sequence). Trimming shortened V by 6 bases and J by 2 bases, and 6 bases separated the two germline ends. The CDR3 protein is CASRLFTDTQYF. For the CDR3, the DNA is TGTGCCAGCAGACTGTTCACAGATACGCAGTATTTT.

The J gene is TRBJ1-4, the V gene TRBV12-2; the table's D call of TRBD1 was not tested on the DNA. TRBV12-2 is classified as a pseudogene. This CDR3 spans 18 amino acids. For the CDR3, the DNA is TGTGCAAGTCGCTTAGGGGCCGGACGCAGGGGATATAATGAAAAACTGTTTTTT. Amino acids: CASRLGAGRRGYNEKLFF.

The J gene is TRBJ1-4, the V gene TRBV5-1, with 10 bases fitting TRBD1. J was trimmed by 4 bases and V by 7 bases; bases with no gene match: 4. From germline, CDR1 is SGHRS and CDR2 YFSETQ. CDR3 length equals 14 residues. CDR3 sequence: CASAGQGINEKLFF. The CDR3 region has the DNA TGCGCCAGCGCGGGACAGGGGATTAATGAAAAACTGTTTTTT. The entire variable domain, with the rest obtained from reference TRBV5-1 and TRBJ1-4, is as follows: KAGVTQTPRYLIKTRGQQVTLSCSPISGHRSVSWYQQTPGQGLQFLFEYFSETQRNKGNFPGRFSGRQFSNSRSEMNVSTLELGDSALYLCASAGQGINEKLFFGSGTQLSVL.

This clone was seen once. Here the CDR3 reads CASSLDLGGAISTEAFF. The CDR3, as DNA: TGTGCCAGCAGTTTGGACTTGGGGGGGGCGATTAGCACTGAAGCTTTCTTT. The rearrangement uses TRBV28 and TRBJ1-1; a weak D match, TRBD1 (6 bases). The germline gives CDR1 MDHEN, CDR2 SYDVKM. Trimming removed 3 bases from V and 4 bases from J, with 21 bases in between. The CDR3 covers 17 residues.

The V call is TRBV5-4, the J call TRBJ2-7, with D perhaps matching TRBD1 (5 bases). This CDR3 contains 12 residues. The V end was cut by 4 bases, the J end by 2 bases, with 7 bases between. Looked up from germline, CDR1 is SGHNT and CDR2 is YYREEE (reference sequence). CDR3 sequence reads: CASSTDTYEQYF. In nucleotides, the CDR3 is TGTGCCAGCAGCACGGACACCTACGAGCAGTACTTC.

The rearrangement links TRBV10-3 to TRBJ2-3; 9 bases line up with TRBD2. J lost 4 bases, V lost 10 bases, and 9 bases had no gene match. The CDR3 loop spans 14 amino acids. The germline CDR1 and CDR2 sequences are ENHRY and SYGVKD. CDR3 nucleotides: TGTGCCACCGGAGCGGGGGGCGTAGCAGATACGCAGTATTTT. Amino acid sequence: CATGAGGVADTQYF.

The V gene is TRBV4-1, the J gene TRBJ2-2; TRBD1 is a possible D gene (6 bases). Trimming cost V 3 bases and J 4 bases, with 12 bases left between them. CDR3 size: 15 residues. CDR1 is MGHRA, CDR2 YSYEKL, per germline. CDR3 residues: CASSQGTKGTGELFF. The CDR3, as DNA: TGCGCCAGCAGCCAGGGGACAAAGGGCACCGGGGAGCTGTTTTTT.

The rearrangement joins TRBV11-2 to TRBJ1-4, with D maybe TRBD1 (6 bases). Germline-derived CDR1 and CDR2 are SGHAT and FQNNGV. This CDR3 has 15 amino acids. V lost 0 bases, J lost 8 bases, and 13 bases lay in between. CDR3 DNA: TGTGCCAGCAGCTTAGAGGGGGCCTATCGGGAAAAACTGTTTTTT. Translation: CASSLEGAYREKLFF.

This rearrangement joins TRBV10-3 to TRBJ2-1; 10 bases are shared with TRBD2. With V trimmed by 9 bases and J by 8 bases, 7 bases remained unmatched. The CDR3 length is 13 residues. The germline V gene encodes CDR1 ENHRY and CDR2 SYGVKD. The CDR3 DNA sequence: TGTGCCATGACTAGCGGGCCGATCGATGAGCAGTTCTTC. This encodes CAMTSGPIDEQFF.

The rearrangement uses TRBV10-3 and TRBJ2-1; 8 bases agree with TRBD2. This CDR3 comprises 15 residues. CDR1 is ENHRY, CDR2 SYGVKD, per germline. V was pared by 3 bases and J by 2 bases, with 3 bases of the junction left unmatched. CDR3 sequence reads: CAISDLRGAYNEQFF. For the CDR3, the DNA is TGTGCCATCAGTGATTTGCGGGGGGCCTACAATGAGCAGTTCTTC.

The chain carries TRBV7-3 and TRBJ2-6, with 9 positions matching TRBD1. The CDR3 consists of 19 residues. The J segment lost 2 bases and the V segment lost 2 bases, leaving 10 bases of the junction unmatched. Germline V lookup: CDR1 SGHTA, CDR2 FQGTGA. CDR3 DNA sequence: TGTGCCAGCAGCTTATCTGGTACAGGGGGCCTCGCTGGGGCCAACGTCCTGACTTTC. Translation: CASSLSGTGGLAGANVLTF.

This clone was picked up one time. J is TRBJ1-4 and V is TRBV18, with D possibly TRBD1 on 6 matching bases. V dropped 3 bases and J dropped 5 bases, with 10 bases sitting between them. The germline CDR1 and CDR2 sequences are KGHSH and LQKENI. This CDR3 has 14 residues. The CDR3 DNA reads TGTGCCAGCTCACCCGGACAGACGAATGAAAAACTGTTTTTT. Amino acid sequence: CASSPGQTNEKLFF.